The source of this TCR beta chain is a study of OX40 agonist ivuxolimab in advanced cancers. About the research overall: Ivuxolimab, which patients received intravenously every 2 weeks, was dosed at 0.01 to 10 mg/kg. Partial responses were achieved by three patients, one with hepatocellular carcinoma and two with cutaneous melanoma.

Findings and caveats of the study: It was not determined which antigens were specifically recognized by the peripheral T cells that had undergone clonal expansion. The mean number of expanded clones was higher in CD8+ T cells than in CD4+.

The CDR3 runs 12 residues. Germline V CDR1 and CDR2: GTSNPN, SVGIG (reference sequence). Trimming took 2 bases from V and 6 from J, leaving 7 bases between them. Sequencing was performed with immunoSEQ multiplex PCR; in TCRdb, only in-frame clones are kept and a portion is missing. This sample carries 28,000 or so clones, more than 75% of them seen once, and the ten largest clones take about 23%. Points on this clone: The antigen is unknown.

V gene TRBV30 combines with J gene TRBJ1-4; D is unresolved. This receptor was taken from an adult with an advanced solid tumor such as melanoma, head and neck, liver or kidney cancer. Sample: CD4+ or CD8+ T cells sorted from blood, taken in a trial of the OX40 agonist ivuxolimab. CDR3 sequence reads: CAWSSLDEKLFF. DNA for the CDR3: TGTGCCTGGAGTTCCCTCGATGAAAAACTGTTTTTT.